This T cell receptor beta chain was obtained from a study of T cell changes during pregnancy in multiple sclerosis. Data came from immunoSEQ multiplex PCR; TCRdb stores just in-frame clones and leaves some out. The profile covers around 42,000 clones, with about 90% appearing a single time and 0.7% to 1% taken by the ten largest. This specimen consisted of CD4+ T cells from peripheral blood mononuclear cells, obtained in the third trimester of pregnancy. The receptor was isolated from a female donor with multiple sclerosis, enrolled in a pregnancy study.

CDR3: CASSRGTGGNGYTF. The DNA for the CDR3 is TGTGCCAGCAGCCGAGGGACAGGGGGCAATGGCTACACCTTC. The V and J genes are TRBV6-5 and TRBJ1-2, with 12 positions matching TRBD1. There are 14 residues in the CDR3. Germline CDR1 is MNHEY and CDR2 is SVGAGI. V lost 6 bases and J lost 6; bases outside the gene matches: 5.